A selection of T cell receptor beta chains follows, all from one sample in a study of regulatory T cells in long-lasting Graves disease. One entry per CDR3 protein, called by TCRdb with MiXCR from the multiplex PCR reads. The data contain roughly 610,000 distinct CDR3 sequences, approximately 15% of them singletons. These same data were also listed under a study on T cells in Graves' hyperthyroidism and ophthalmopathy.

The source was peripheral blood mononuclear cells (PBMCs), collected at new diagnosis, from a patient treated with antithyroid drugs. The receptor source for this set is a woman under 40 with Graves disease. Each CDR3 is given with its conserved first and last residue. A D gene is named only where the DNA matches it firmly. The size of a clone is reported for some rows only, either as once, few or many, or as a class for expanded clones.

abundance: many; v_gene: TRBV11-3; j_gene: TRBJ2-1; d_gene: TRBD2; CDR3aa: CASSLGSGSGRFYEQFF; CDR3nt: TGTGCCAGCAGCTTAGGGTCGGGGAGCGGGAGATTTTATGAGCAGTTCTTC
abundance: many; v_gene: TRBV30; j_gene: TRBJ1-5; d_gene: NA; CDR3aa: CAWSIASQPQHF; CDR3nt: TGTGCCTGGAGTATTGCTAGTCAGCCCCAGCATTTT
abundance: NA; v_gene: TRBV27; j_gene: TRBJ2-3; d_gene: TRBD2; CDR3aa: CASSLGLAGVESVTDTQYF; CDR3nt: TGTGCCAGCAGTTTAGGGCTAGCGGGAGTGGAGAGCGTCACAGATACGCAGTATTTT
abundance: NA; v_gene: TRBV5-1; j_gene: TRBJ2-7; d_gene: TRBD2; CDR3aa: CASSSTSVSYQAYEQYF; CDR3nt: TGCGCCAGCAGCTCTACTAGCGTTTCCTACCAAGCCTACGAGCAGTACTTC
abundance: many; v_gene: TRBV7-8; j_gene: TRBJ2-1; d_gene: TRBD1; CDR3aa: CASSLRQGSYNEQFF; CDR3nt: TGTGCCAGCAGCTTACGACAGGGCTCCTACAATGAGCAGTTCTTC
abundance: NA; v_gene: TRBV10-3; j_gene: TRBJ1-1; d_gene: NA; CDR3aa: CAISEYDGYMNTEAFF; CDR3nt: TGTGCCATCAGTGAATATGACGGTTACATGAACACTGAAGCTTTCTTT
abundance: few; v_gene: TRBV3-1; j_gene: TRBJ2-1; d_gene: TRBD1; CDR3aa: CASSPQGQGNEQFF; CDR3nt: TGTGCCAGCAGCCCCCAGGGACAGGGGAATGAGCAGTTCTTC
abundance: NA; v_gene: TRBV20-1; j_gene: TRBJ1-5; d_gene: TRBD1; CDR3aa: CSARATGAQPQHF; CDR3nt: TGCAGTGCTAGAGCGACAGGGGCCCAGCCCCAGCATTTT
abundance: NA; v_gene: TRBV7-3; j_gene: TRBJ2-1; d_gene: TRBD1; CDR3aa: CASRSPGQGLREQFF; CDR3nt: TGTGCCAGCAGGTCTCCGGGACAGGGTTTACGGGAGCAGTTCTTC
abundance: NA; v_gene: TRBV6-5; j_gene: TRBJ2-3; d_gene: TRBD2; CDR3aa: CASSYSMSSGTSTDTQYF; CDR3nt: TGTGCCAGCAGTTACTCGATGTCGAGCGGGACTAGCACAGATACGCAGTATTTT